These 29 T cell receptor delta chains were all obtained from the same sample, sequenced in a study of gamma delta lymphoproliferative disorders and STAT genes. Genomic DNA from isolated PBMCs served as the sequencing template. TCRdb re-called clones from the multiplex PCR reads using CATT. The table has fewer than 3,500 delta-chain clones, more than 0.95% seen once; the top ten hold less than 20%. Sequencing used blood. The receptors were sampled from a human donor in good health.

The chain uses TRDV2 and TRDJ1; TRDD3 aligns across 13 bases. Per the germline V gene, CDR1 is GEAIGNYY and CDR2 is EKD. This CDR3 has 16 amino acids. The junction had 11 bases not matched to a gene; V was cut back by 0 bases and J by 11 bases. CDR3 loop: CACDTVTTGGYDGLIF. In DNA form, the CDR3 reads TGTGCCTGTGACACCGTTACTACTGGGGGATACGACGGGCTCATCTTT.

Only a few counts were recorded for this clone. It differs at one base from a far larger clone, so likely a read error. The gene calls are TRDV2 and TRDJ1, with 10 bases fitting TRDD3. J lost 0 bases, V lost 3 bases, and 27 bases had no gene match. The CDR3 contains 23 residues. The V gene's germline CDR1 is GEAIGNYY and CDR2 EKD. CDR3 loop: CACDAVNPTMGTGGSRYTDKLIF. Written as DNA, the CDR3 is TGTGCCTGTGACGCCGTAAACCCTACTATGGGAACTGGGGGATCACGGTACACCGATAAACTCATCTTT.

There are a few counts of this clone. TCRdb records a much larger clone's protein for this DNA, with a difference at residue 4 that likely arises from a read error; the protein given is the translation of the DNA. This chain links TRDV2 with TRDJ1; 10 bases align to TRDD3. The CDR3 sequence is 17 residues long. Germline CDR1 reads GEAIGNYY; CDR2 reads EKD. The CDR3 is CACNTLLGDPYTDKLIF. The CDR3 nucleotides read TGTGCCTGTAACACCCTACTGGGGGATCCGTACACCGATAAACTCATCTTT.

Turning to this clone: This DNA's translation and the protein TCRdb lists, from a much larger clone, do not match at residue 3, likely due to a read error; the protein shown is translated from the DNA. The CDR3 sequence is CAYDPAGYTDKLIF. The CDR3 DNA sequence: TGTGCCTATGACCCTGCTGGGTACACCGATAAACTCATCTTT. The chain links TRDV2 to TRDJ1, with a possible D match to TRDD3 (5 bases). Per germline, CDR1 GEAIGNYY and CDR2 EKD. This CDR3 has 14 amino acids.

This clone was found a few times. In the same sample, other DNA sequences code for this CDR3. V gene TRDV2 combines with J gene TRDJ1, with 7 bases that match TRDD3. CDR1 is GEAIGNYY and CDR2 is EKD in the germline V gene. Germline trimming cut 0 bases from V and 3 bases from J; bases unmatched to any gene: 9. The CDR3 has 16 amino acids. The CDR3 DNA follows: TGTGCCTGTGACACCGTTGGGGATAAGGATGCCGATAAACTCATCTTT. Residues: CACDTVGDKDADKLIF.

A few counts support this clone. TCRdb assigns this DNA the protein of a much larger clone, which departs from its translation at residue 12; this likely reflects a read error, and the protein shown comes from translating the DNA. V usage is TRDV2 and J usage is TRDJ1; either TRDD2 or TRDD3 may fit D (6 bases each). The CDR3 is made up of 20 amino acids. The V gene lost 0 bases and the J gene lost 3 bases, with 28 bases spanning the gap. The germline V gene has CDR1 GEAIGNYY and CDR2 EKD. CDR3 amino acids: CACDTVGPHPTRDSPDKLIF. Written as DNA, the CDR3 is TGTGCCTGTGACACCGTCGGGCCTCATCCTACTAGGGATAGTCCCGATAAACTCATCTTT.

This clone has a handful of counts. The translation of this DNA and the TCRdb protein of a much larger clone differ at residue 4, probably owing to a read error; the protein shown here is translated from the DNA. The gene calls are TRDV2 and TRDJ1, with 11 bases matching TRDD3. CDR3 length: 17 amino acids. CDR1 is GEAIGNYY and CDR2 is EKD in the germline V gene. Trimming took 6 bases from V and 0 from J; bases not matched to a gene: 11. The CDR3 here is CACRELGDIGHTDKLIF. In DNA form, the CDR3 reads TGTGCCTGTAGAGAACTGGGGGATATAGGGCACACCGATAAACTCATCTTT.

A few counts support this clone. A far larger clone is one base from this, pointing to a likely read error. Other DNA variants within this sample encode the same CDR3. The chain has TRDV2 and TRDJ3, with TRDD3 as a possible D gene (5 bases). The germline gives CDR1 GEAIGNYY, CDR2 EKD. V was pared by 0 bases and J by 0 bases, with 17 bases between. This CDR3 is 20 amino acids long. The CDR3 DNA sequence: TGTGCCTGTGACACCGTGAGTGGAGGATATAGCTCCTGGGACACCCGACAGATGTTTTTC. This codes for CACDTVSGGYSSWDTRQMFF.

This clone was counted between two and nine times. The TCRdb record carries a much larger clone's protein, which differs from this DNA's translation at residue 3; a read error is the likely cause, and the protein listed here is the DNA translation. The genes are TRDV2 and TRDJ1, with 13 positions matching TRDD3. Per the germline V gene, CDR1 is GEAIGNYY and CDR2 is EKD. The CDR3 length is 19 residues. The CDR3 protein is CAWDTLGTGGYAINDKLIF. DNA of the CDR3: TGTGCCTGGGACACTCTAGGTACTGGGGGATACGCTATTAATGATAAACTCATCTTT.

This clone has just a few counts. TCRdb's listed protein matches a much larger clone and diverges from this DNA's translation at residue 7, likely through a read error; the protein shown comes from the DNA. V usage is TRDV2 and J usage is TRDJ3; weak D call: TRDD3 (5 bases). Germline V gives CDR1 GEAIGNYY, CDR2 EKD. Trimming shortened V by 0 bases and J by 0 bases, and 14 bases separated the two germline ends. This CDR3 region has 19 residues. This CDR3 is CACDTLGVKGSWDTRQMFF. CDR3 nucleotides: TGTGCCTGTGACACCCTGGGTGTTAAGGGCTCCTGGGACACCCGACAGATGTTTTTC.

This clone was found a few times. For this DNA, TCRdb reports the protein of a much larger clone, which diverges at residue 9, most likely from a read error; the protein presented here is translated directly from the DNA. As DNA, the CDR3 is TGTGCCTGTGACCTACTGGGGGATAGGGATGCCGATAAACTCATCTTT. As protein: CACDLLGDRDADKLIF. The V and J genes are TRDV2 and TRDJ1; 11 bases match TRDD3. From germline, CDR1 is GEAIGNYY and CDR2 EKD. J lost 3 bases, V lost 3 bases, and 8 bases had no gene match. The CDR3 sequence is 16 residues long.

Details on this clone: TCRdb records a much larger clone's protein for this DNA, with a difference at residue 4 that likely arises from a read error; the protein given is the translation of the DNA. CDR3: CACGEISGVYTDKLIF. The CDR3 DNA follows: TGTGCCTGTGGCGAGATATCTGGGGTTTACACCGATAAACTCATCTTT. The genes are TRDV2 and TRDJ1, with D perhaps TRDD3 (6 bases). V was pared by 5 bases and J by 0 bases, with 18 bases between. Germline-derived CDR1 and CDR2 are GEAIGNYY and EKD. The CDR3 spans 16 residues.

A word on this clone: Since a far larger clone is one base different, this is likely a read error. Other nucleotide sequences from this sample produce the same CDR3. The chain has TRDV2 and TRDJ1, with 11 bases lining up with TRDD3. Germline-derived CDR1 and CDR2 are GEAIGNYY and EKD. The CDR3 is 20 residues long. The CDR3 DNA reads TGTGCTTGTGACACCGTACGGCTGGGGGATACTTGGGGGTACACCGATAAACTCATCTTT. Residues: CACDTVRLGDTWGYTDKLIF.

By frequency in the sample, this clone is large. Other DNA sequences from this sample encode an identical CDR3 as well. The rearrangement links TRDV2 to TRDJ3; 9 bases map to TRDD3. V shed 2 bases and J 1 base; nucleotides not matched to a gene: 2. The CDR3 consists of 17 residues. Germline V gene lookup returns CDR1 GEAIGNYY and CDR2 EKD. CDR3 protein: CACDNTGGSWDTRQMFF. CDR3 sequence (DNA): TGTGCCTGTGACAATACTGGGGGATCCTGGGACACCCGACAGATGTTTTTC.

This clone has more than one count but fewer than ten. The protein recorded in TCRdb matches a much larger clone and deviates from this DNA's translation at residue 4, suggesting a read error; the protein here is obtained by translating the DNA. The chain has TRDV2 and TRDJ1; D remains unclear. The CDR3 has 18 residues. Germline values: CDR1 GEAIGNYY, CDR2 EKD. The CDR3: CACVTLVGLSSYTDKLIF. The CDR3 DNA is TGTGCCTGTGTCACCTTAGTGGGCCTGAGCTCATACACCGATAAACTCATCTTT.

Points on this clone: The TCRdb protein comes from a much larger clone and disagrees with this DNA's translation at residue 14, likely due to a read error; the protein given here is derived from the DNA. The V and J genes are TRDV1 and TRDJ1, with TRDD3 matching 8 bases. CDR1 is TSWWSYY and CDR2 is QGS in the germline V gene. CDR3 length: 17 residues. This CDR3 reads CALGASRFWGTTDELIF. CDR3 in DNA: TGTGCTCTTGGGGCTTCACGTTTCTGGGGGACAACCGATGAACTCATCTTT.

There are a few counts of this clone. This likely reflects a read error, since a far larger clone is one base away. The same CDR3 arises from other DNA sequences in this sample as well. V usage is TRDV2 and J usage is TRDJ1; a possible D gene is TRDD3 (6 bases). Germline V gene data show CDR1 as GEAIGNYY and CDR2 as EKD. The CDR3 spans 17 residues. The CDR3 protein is CACDLLGIQTYTDKLIF. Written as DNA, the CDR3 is TGCGCCTGTGACCTGTTGGGGATCCAAACTTACACCGATAAACTCATCTTT.

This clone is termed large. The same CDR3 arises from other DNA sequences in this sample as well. The CDR3 sequence: CACDALHLTGGPDKLIF. CDR3 nucleotides: TGTGCCTGTGACGCGTTACATCTGACTGGGGGCCCCGATAAACTCATCTTT. This chain links TRDV2 with TRDJ1; 8 bases match TRDD3. The V and J ends lost 3 bases and 3 bases, in that order; junction bases with no gene match: 14. This CDR3 is built from 17 residues. In germline, CDR1 is GEAIGNYY, CDR2 EKD.

The DNA for the CDR3 is TGTGCCTCTGACATACTGGGGGTCCTAAGCAGCGATAAACTCATCTTT. Its protein is CASDILGVLSSDKLIF. J is TRDJ1 and V is TRDV3, with 8 nucleotides matching TRDD3. The V segment lost 4 bases and the J segment 4 bases; nucleotides outside the gene matches: 17. The CDR3 runs to 16 residues. The V gene's germline CDR1 is TVYSNPD and CDR2 GDNSRS (reference sequence).

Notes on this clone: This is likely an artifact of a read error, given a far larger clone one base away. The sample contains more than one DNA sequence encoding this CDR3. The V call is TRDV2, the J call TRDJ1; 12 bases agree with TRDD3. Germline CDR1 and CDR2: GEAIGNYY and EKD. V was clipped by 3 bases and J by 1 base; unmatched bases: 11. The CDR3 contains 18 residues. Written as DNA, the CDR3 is TGTGCCTGTGACGCTCTACTGGGGGATACAGGGGGCACCGATAAACTCATCTTT. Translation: CACDALLGDTGGTDKLIF.

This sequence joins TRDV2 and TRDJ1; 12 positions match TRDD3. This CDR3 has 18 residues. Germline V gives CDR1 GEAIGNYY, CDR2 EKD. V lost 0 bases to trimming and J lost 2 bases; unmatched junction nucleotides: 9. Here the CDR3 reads CACDTVSGGYGETDKLIF. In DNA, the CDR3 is TGTGCCTGTGACACCGTATCTGGGGGATACGGCGAGACCGATAAACTCATCTTT.

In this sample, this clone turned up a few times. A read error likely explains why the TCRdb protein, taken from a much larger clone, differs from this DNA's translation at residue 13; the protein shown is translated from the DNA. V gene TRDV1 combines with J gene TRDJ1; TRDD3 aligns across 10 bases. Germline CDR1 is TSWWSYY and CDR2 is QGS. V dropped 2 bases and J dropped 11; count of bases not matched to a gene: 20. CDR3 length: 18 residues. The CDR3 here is CALGEELASTGGCDGLIF. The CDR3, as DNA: TGTGCTCTTGGGGAAGAGCTCGCAAGTACTGGGGGATGCGACGGGCTCATCTTT.

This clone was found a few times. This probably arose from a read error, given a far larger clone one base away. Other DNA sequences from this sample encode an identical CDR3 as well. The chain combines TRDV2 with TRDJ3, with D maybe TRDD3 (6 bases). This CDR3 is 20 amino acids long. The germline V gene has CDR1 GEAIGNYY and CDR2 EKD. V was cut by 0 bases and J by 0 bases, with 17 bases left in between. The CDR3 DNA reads TGTGCCTGTGACACCGCCGGGGGGGACACCAGCTCCTGGGACACCCGACAGATGTTTTTC. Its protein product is CACDTAGGDTSSWDTRQMFF.

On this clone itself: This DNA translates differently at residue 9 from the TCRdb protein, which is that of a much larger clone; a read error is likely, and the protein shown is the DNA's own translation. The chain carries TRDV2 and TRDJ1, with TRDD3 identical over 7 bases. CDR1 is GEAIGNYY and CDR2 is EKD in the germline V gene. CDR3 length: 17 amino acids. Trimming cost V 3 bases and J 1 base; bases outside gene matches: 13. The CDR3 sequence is CACDSVGGIYGTDKLIF. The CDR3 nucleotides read TGTGCCTGTGACTCCGTTGGGGGGATCTACGGCACCGATAAACTCATCTTT.

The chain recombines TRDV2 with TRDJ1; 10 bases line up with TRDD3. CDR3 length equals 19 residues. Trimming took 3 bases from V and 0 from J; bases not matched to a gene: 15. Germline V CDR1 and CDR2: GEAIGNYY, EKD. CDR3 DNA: TGTGCCTGTGACCCCCTACTCGTACTGGGGGATCCGTACACCGATAAACTCATCTTT. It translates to CACDPLLVLGDPYTDKLIF.

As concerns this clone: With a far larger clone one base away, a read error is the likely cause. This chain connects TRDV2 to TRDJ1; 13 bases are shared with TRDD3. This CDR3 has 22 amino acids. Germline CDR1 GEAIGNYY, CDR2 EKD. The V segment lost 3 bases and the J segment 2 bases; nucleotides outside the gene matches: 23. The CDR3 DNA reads TGTGCCTGTGACCCCGTGACTGGGGGATACGCGGGACGTTTCAAATTGACCGATAAACTCATCTTT. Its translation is CACDPVTGGYAGRFKLTDKLIF.

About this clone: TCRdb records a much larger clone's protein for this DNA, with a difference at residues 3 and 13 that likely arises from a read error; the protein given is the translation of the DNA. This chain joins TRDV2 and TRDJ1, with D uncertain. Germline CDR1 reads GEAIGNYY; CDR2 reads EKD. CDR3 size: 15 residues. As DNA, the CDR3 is TGTGCCCGTGACGAGCTCATGCGGTACGGAGGTAAACCCATCTTT. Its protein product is CARDELMRYGGKPIF.

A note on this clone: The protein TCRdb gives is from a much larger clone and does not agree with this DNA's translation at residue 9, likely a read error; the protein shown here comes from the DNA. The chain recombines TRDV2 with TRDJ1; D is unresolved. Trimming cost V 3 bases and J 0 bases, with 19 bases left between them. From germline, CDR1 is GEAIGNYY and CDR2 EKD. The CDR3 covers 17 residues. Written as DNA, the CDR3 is TGTGCCTGTGACGCCCTTAGTACTGTGGGACACACCGATAAACTCATCTTT. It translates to CACDALSTVGHTDKLIF.

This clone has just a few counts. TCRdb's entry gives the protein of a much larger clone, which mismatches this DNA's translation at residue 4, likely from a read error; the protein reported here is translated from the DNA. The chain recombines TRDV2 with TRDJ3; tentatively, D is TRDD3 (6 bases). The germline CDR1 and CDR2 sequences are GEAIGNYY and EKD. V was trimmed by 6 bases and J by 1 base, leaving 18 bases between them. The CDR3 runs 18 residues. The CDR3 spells CACNPAGGRSWDTRQMFF. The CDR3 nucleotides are TGTGCCTGTAACCCCGCGGGGGGAAGGTCCTGGGACACCCGACAGATGTTTTTC.